This T cell receptor (beta chain) derives from a study of beta chain features in type 1 diabetes (dated by TCRdb to between 2017 and 2018). A note on the overall study: No differences in mean age, gender distribution, total cell number or subset yield were found between patients and healthy donors. Regulatory and stem cell-like memory subsets were isolated from only 8 patients and 8 healthy donors, whereas naive and central memory subsets came from all 30 or so donors. The study compared TCRB repertoires of sorted circulating CD4+ T cell subsets between recently diagnosed type 1 diabetes patients and matched healthy donors. A total of about 110 million sorted cells were examined across all samples, and the number of cells per subset was strongly correlated with RNA yield. What the research found in general, with its limitations: At VDJ recombination sites, patients with type 1 diabetes made fewer insertions and deleted more nucleotides, a pattern implying thymic rearrangement abnormalities. Naive, central memory and regulatory TCRB repertoires appeared more similar among patients than among healthy donors. Because small numbers of individuals were included in the HLA sub-analyses, any influence of HLA type on TCRB rearrangement was left unresolved. Shorter templates might be favored by PCR, yet because patient and control samples were amplified and corrected together, any such skew would affect both groups equally. Because cDNA was sequenced instead of genomic DNA, highly expressing activated cells could be over-represented, though the groups showed no difference in activation or CD3 levels. Type 1 diabetes patients showed a moderate but significant shortening of TCRB CDR3 length in all four CD4+ subsets.

Each donor gave one peripheral blood draw, approximately 120 mL on average, collected into heparinised tubes. Using a panel that included CD45RO, CCR7, CD25, CD127, CD95 and CD27, naive, central memory, regulatory and stem cell-like memory CD4+ T cells were sorted on a BD FACSAria II. All sorted populations exceeded 95% purity. PBMCs were separated immediately by Lymphoprep density gradient centrifugation and were stained directly, without being cultured. So that batch effects would be minimized, each experiment stained and sorted samples in pairs, pairing one healthy donor with one patient. The entire isolated RNA was reverse transcribed using the High Capacity cDNA Reverse Transcription Kit, and thus expressed TCRB transcripts were sequenced. Naive, central memory and regulatory T cell samples underwent deep immunoSEQ sequencing, averaging about 3.57 million total reads per sample. Sorted cells were lysed in RLT buffer, and RNA was extracted using DNase-treated RNeasy Micro or Mini kits according to cell number. To prevent cross-contamination, every cell subset was processed on its own, while patient and healthy donor samples were processed together. The immunoSEQ multiplex PCR was used to amplify TCRB sequences from cDNA, yielding 87-bp fragments that span the CDR3 region. The amplicons were sequenced using the Illumina HiSeq platform. The study's own analysis went as follows. Synthetic template baselines were used to correct PCR bias computationally, reads within Hamming distance 2 were collapsed together, and singletons that could not be merged were discarded. By aligning reads against IMGT, V, D and J genes, CDR3 length, and insertions or deletions at six rearrangement sites were assigned. Within each subset, clonotype counts were normalized to the number of sorted cells before true diversity and Gini coefficients were calculated with the tcR R package. The overlap coefficient, calculated on TCRB nucleotide sequences, was used to quantify repertoire sharing. Out-of-frame TCRB sequences from naive cells were analyzed to stand in for the pre-selection repertoire. This is the immuneACCESS table as TCRdb keeps it, with only in-frame sequences that have V and J called. A part of the clones is gone; compared with another copy, unresolved V genes explain less than half, and the rest is unexplained. V and J calls and clone size are given by that table; D and trimming were obtained from the DNA. This sample holds 860,000 or so clones; roughly 15% were observed only once. Of the sample, around 0.02% falls within the top ten clones.

About this clone: The clone's antigen remains unknown. No base quality values were provided; no much bigger clone lies one nucleotide off.

The receptor's source is a woman aged 18-35 years in good health. Material for sequencing was naive CD4+ T cells from blood. Reading the label with the study, this specimen's cell subset or site is: true naive CD4+ T cells.

The bases read TGTGCCAGCAGCCGCGGGACGGGCGAGGTCTACGAGCAGTACTTC. Its product reads: CASSRGTGEVYEQYF. The V gene is TRBV7-9 and the J gene is TRBJ2-7; TRBD2 is a weak D gene call, 6 bases matching. Deletion took 5 bases off V and 3 bases off J, with a span of 17 bases between the germline ends. The CDR3, from cysteine to phenylalanine, totals 15 residues. The read is trimmed to its CDR3 DNA, 45 bases read in frame from base 1. CDR1 and CDR2, per the germline V gene (reference sequence), are SEHNR and FQNEAQ. The full variable domain, completed from the reference TRBV7-9 and TRBJ2-7 proteins outside the CDR3, reads DTGVSQNPRHKITKRGQNVTFRCDPISEHNRLYWYRQTLGQGPEFLTYFQNEAQLEKSRLLSDRFSAERPKGSFSTLEIQRTEQGDSAMYLCASSRGTGEVYEQYFGPGTRLTVT.